The clone carrying this TCR beta chain has at least ten counts. Its antigen is not known. TCRdb re-called the PCR reads through MiXCR, storing one row per CDR3 protein. The data show some 580,000 distinct CDR3 sequences, 25% seen once. The data are from a study of molecular identifiers for immune sequencing clone quantification. About the research overall: RNA, taken in replicates from about 20,000 or 100,000 naive CD8 cells, was split five ways, with four sequenced.

Regarding the study as a whole: Detectable among approximately 930,000 naive cells, according to reports, was Jurkat TCR RNA spiked in from one cell.

The CDR3 has 17 amino acids. Germline V gene lookup returns CDR1 LNHDA and CDR2 SQIVND (reference sequence). V was shortened by 5 bases and J by 0 bases, with 19 bases between the two germline ends. The receptor was isolated from a human donor in good health. Some libraries in this study had Jurkat cell RNA spiked in. Input material: naive CD8+ T cells from blood, with Jurkat cell RNA spiked in. Subset in this sample: FACS-sorted CD8+CD4-CCR7+CD45RA+ naive T cells. The rearrangement uses TRBV19 and TRBJ2-5; a possible D gene is TRBD1 (6 bases). DNA of the CDR3: TGTGCCAGTAGTCTAATTTCCCGCCGGGACAACCAAGAGACCCAGTACTTC. Its translation is CASSLISRRDNQETQYF.